This TCR beta chain was found in a study of T-cell reconstitution after alpha-beta-depleted transplantation in children (dated by TCRdb to between 2015 and 2016). Concerning the study at large: Using TCR repertoire profiling, the study followed T-cell immune reconstitution in a quantitative way in children after TCRalphabeta/CD19-depleted allogeneic hematopoietic cell transplantation.

This clonotype was recorded many times. Its recognized antigen is unknown. Per-base qualities were not stored, and no clone one base away is much larger. The label giving this sample's treatment or condition can be read as: allogeneic hematopoietic cell transplantation with graft depleted of TCRalphabeta T cells and CD19 B cells. The children who served as transplant recipients had been given grafts of TCRalphabeta/CD19-depleted allogeneic hematopoietic cells. Results the study describes overall, beyond this receptor: In some patients, the high TCRbeta diversity seen at day 60 was put down to recipient T cells and intrathymic progenitors that had survived conditioning. The frequencies of hyperexpanded clones fell over the following months, and after one year, T-cell counts and TCRbeta diversity were mostly attributed to newly produced T cells. Apparently early alphabetaT-cell count recovery about two months after transplant reportedly relied on only several hundred rapidly expanded clones derived from non-depleted graft cells.

Libraries came from PCR. The sequencer listed for this sample is Illumina HiSeq 2500. TCR libraries were prepared with molecular barcoding, using unique molecular identifiers to normalize TCRbeta repertoire quantification. TCRdb trimmed the raw reads at Q25, called clones with MiXCR and kept productive beta chains. Under each unique CDR3 protein, matching rows form one entry showing the most common genes and DNA. For this sample the table gives approximately 190,000 distinct CDR3 sequences, of which 6.3% were detected only once. Around 4.4% of the sample lies in the top ten. Sample: PBMCs, taken before TCRalphabeta/CD19-depleted stem cell transplant. The sequence derives from a girl under two years old with combined immunodeficiency, due to receive a stem cell transplant.

The sequenced DNA is TGTGCCAGCGGGGAAAAATATGCTGAGCAGTTCTTC. Its protein product is CASGEKYAEQFF. The sequence links TRBV25-1 to TRBJ2-1; the D gene is unclear. Counted from cysteine to phenylalanine, this CDR3 has 12 amino acids. Just CDR3 DNA is preserved here, 36 bases in frame from base 1. Trimming removed 8 bases from V and 9 bases from J, leaving 14 bases between the germline ends. The germline V gene provides CDR1 MGHDK and CDR2 SYGVNS.